These T cell receptor beta chains were read from a single sample in a study of T cell changes during pregnancy in multiple sclerosis. The table came from immunoSEQ multiplex PCR; TCRdb's copy has only in-frame clones and leaves some out. The profile shows 90,000 or so clones, around 90% of them singletons. The specimen was peripheral blood, collected in the first trimester of pregnancy. The receptors were sampled from a female donor in good health, enrolled as a control in a pregnancy study. CDR3s include the opening cysteine and the closing phenylalanine or tryptophan. D genes are given only for firm matches. A clone size is listed for some rows: how often the clone was seen (once, few, many), or a class if it is expanded.

cdr3_nt cdr3_aa d_call j_call v_call clone_size
TGTGCCAGCAGCGTAGATCTGAGGGATACGCAGTATTTT CASSVDLRDTQYF - TRBJ2-3 TRBV9 -
TGTGCCAGCAGCTTAGACAGGGCCGGGGAGCTGTTTTTT CASSLDRAGELFF - TRBJ2-2 TRBV11-2 -
TGTGCCAGCAGCCCGACCGGGGGGGGGCTTGGCAATGAGCAGTTCTTC CASSPTGGGLGNEQFF TRBD2 TRBJ2-1 TRBV7-3 -
TGTGCCAGCAGCCAAGAAACTAGCGGGGGGAGGACCGGGGAGCTGTTTTTT CASSQETSGGRTGELFF TRBD2 TRBJ2-2 TRBV4-2 -
TGTGCTAGTGGTTTGGTCAGGGGCGCCGGGGTGAGCAATCAGCCCCAGCATTTT CASGLVRGAGVSNQPQHF - TRBJ1-5 TRBV12-5 -
TGTGCCAGCAGCTTAGATGACAACAATGAGCAGTTCTTC CASSLDDNNEQFF - TRBJ2-1 TRBV13 -
TGTGCCAGCAGCGGGAGAAGGCGACCTCATCGGTATGGCTACACCTTC CASSGRRRPHRYGYTF - TRBJ1-2 TRBV28 once
TGTGCCTGGAGTACGGGACAGGGGAGCAATCAGCCCCAGCATTTT CAWSTGQGSNQPQHF TRBD1 TRBJ1-5 TRBV30 -
TGTGCCAGCAGCGTACGTACAGGGGTGGCTTTCTTT CASSVRTGVAFF TRBD1 TRBJ1-1 TRBV6-6 -
TGCGCCAGCAGCTTGGCAGGACAGGGGAGGAATGAGCAGTTCTTC CASSLAGQGRNEQFF TRBD1 TRBJ2-1 TRBV5-1 once
TGTGCCAGCAGCAAAGAAGGGACAGACAATCAGCCCCAGCATTTT CASSKEGTDNQPQHF - TRBJ1-5 TRBV21-1 -
TGTGCCAGCAGCTTAAGGGCCGGGACAGGGGTCAATGAGCAGTTCTTC CASSLRAGTGVNEQFF TRBD1 TRBJ2-1 TRBV7-3 -
TGTGCCAGCGGTGAGGGAACGAACACCGGGGAGCTGTTTTTT CASGEGTNTGELFF - TRBJ2-2 TRBV13 -
TGTGCCAGCAGCGTAGGAAGAGCGGGAAACACAGATACGCAGTATTTT CASSVGRAGNTDTQYF TRBD2 TRBJ2-3 TRBV9 -
TGTGCCAGCAGCCGTACGACAGGGAACACTGAAGCTTTCTTT CASSRTTGNTEAFF - TRBJ1-1 TRBV5-4 once
TGTGCCAGCAGAGGTTCGGGGGGGAAGAATGAGCAGTTCTTC CASRGSGGKNEQFF TRBD2 TRBJ2-1 TRBV28 -
TGTGCCAGTAGTTCCCCCCGGGGAGCCATCACCACAGATACGCAGTATTTT CASSSPRGAITTDTQYF - TRBJ2-3 TRBV19 -
TGCGCCAGCAGCTTGGACAGTAACTATGGCTACACCTTC CASSLDSNYGYTF - TRBJ1-2 TRBV5-1 once